These T cell receptor beta chains were read from a single sample in a study of beta chain features in type 1 diabetes. Method: immunoSEQ multiplex PCR; TCRdb's copy keeps in-frame clones and lacks some. The sample has a few hundred thousand clones, 30% seen once. The sample was naive CD4+ T cells from blood. These receptors all come from a young man in good health. CDR3s include the opening cysteine and the closing phenylalanine or tryptophan. The D gene is left open where the match is weak. Clone sizes are given selectively: once, few, many, or a class where the clone is expanded.

v_gene,abundance,d_gene,j_gene,CDR3aa,CDR3nt
TRBV29-1,.,TRBD1,TRBJ1-4,CSVAKGGQAREKLFF,TGCAGCGTTGCCAAAGGCGGACAGGCGAGGGAAAAACTGTTTTTT
TRBV7-3,.,.,TRBJ2-7,CASSLRASYEQYF,TGTGCCAGCAGCTTACGAGCCTCCTACGAGCAGTACTTC
TRBV29-1,.,.,TRBJ2-4,CSVGPGADIQYF,TGCAGCGTCGGTCCCGGGGCGGACATTCAGTACTTC
TRBV30,.,TRBD1,TRBJ2-6,CAWRDRVSGANVLTF,TGTGCCTGGAGAGACAGGGTCTCTGGGGCCAACGTCCTGACTTTC
TRBV7-9,.,.,TRBJ2-7,CASSLGQNSYEQYF,TGTGCCAGCAGCTTAGGTCAAAACTCCTACGAGCAGTACTTC
TRBV5-1,few,TRBD1,TRBJ2-6,CASSPFRDSSGANVLTF,TGCGCCAGCAGCCCTTTTCGGGACAGCTCTGGGGCCAACGTCCTGACTTTC
TRBV7-9,few,.,TRBJ2-3,CASSPAADTQYF,TGTGCCAGCAGCCCAGCTGCAGATACGCAGTATTTT
TRBV5-1,.,TRBD2,TRBJ2-1,CASSHGLAGGNEQFF,TGCGCCAGCAGCCACGGACTAGCGGGAGGCAATGAGCAGTTCTTC
TRBV30,few,.,TRBJ2-1,CAWTSWGSYNEQFF,TGTGCCTGGACGTCGTGGGGCTCCTACAATGAGCAGTTCTTC
TRBV18,.,.,TRBJ2-7,CASSPPERPASSYEQYF,TGTGCCAGCTCACCCCCTGAGCGACCGGCGAGCTCCTACGAGCAGTACTTC
TRBV9,once,TRBD2,TRBJ2-5,CASSEGREGETQYF,TGTGCCAGCAGCGAAGGGCGGGAGGGAGAGACCCAGTACTTC
TRBV20-1,few,.,TRBJ2-5,CSAGHQTQYF,TGCAGTGCTGGTCATCAGACCCAGTACTTC
TRBV29-1,.,TRBD2,TRBJ2-7,CSVGTSGANSYEQYF,TGCAGCGTTGGGACTAGCGGGGCGAATTCCTACGAGCAGTACTTC
TRBV29-1,few,.,TRBJ2-5,CSVARDQETQYF,TGCAGCGTTGCAAGGGATCAAGAGACCCAGTACTTC
TRBV29-1,.,.,TRBJ1-2,CSVEGTPGASYGYTF,TGCAGCGTTGAAGGAACACCGGGAGCCTCCTATGGCTACACCTTC
TRBV25-1,.,.,TRBJ2-3,CASSGHLSTDTQYF,TGTGCCAGCAGTGGACACCTTAGCACAGATACGCAGTATTTT
TRBV21-1,.,.,TRBJ2-5,CASSSRERRGEKTQYF,TGTGCCAGCAGCTCACGGGAAAGACGGGGGGAGAAGACCCAGTACTTC
TRBV5-4,.,.,TRBJ1-1,CASSLAENTEAFF,TGTGCCAGCAGCTTGGCGGAGAACACTGAAGCTTTCTTT
TRBV10-2,.,TRBD2,TRBJ2-5,CASRETSGRMETQYF,TGCGCCAGCAGGGAGACTAGCGGGAGGATGGAGACCCAGTACTTC
TRBV5-1,.,TRBD2,TRBJ2-1,CASSPRLAGVVINEQFF,TGCGCCAGCAGCCCGCGACTAGCGGGAGTAGTGATAAATGAGCAGTTCTTC
TRBV30,few,.,TRBJ2-1,CAWSAGTTYNEQFF,TGTGCCTGGAGCGCCGGGACAACCTACAATGAGCAGTTCTTC
TRBV29-1,.,.,TRBJ2-5,CSVEEGRASETQYF,TGCAGCGTTGAAGAGGGCAGGGCGTCAGAGACCCAGTACTTC
TRBV30,.,TRBD1,TRBJ2-7,CAWSADRAHEQYF,TGTGCCTGGAGTGCCGACAGGGCCCACGAGCAGTACTTC
TRBV10-3,.,TRBD2,TRBJ2-7,CAISDRGGEQYF,TGTGCCATCAGTGATAGGGGAGGGGAGCAGTACTTC
TRBV10-3,.,TRBD1,TRBJ2-7,CAISERGTGVHEQYF,TGTGCCATCAGTGAAAGAGGGACAGGGGTCCACGAGCAGTACTTC
TRBV5-1,few,.,TRBJ2-3,CASSDTGDTQYF,TGCGCCAGCAGCGACACGGGAGATACGCAGTATTTT
TRBV29-1,.,TRBD1,TRBJ1-1,CSVGDSLNTEAFF,TGCAGCGTGGGGGACAGCCTAAACACTGAAGCTTTCTTT
TRBV29-1,few,.,TRBJ2-3,CSAGGVGYGMKYF,TGCAGCGCCGGGGGAGTGGGTTACGGAATGAAGTATTTT
TRBV29-1,few,TRBD1,TRBJ1-1,CSVAGGGSEAFF,TGCAGCGTTGCAGGGGGTGGATCTGAAGCTTTCTTT
TRBV10-3,.,.,TRBJ2-1,CAIMQGRGDEQFF,TGTGCCATCATGCAGGGGAGAGGCGATGAGCAGTTCTTC
TRBV5-6,.,TRBD1,TRBJ2-1,CASSLYTGGSYNEQFF,TGTGCCAGCAGCTTGTATACAGGGGGCTCCTACAATGAGCAGTTCTTC
TRBV7-9,few,TRBD1,TRBJ2-7,CASSLRDSYEQYF,TGTGCCAGCAGCTTACGGGACAGCTACGAGCAGTACTTC
TRBV6-6,.,.,TRBJ2-3,CASRGSATDTQYF,TGTGCCAGCAGGGGGTCGGCGACAGATACGCAGTATTTT
TRBV4-3,.,.,TRBJ1-4,CASSQEGSINEKLFF,TGCGCCAGCAGCCAAGAAGGGAGTATTAATGAAAAACTGTTTTTT
TRBV6-1,.,TRBD2,TRBJ2-1,CATRLAQVGEQFF,TGTGCCACCCGACTAGCCCAAGTCGGTGAGCAGTTCTTC
TRBV30,.,.,TRBJ2-5,CAWSGERQETQYF,TGTGCCTGGAGTGGGGAGCGGCAAGAGACCCAGTACTTC